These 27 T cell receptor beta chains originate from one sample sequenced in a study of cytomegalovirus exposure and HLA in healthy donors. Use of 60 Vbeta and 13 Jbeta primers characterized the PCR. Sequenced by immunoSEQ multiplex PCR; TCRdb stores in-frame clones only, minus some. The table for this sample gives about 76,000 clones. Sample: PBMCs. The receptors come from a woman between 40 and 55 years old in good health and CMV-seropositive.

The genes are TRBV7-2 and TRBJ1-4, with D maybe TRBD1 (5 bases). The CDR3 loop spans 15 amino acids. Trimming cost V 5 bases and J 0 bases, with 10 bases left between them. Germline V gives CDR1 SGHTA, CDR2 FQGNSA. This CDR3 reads CASSADSSTNEKLFF. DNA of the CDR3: TGTGCCAGCAGCGCCGACAGCTCAACTAATGAAAAACTGTTTTTT.

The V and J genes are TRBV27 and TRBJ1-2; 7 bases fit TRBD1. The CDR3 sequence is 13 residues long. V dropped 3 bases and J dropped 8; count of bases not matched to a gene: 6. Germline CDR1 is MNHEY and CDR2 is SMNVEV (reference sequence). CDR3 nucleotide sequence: TGTGCCAGCAGTTTGCAGGGGGTTGCCGGCTACACCTTC. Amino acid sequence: CASSLQGVAGYTF.

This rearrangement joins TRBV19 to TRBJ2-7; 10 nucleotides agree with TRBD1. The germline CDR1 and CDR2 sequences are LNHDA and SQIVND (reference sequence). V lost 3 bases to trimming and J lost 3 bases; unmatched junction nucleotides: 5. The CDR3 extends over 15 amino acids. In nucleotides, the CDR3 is TGTGCCAGTAGTATTGCCGACAGGGGGCTCTACGAGCAGTACTTC. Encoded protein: CASSIADRGLYEQYF.

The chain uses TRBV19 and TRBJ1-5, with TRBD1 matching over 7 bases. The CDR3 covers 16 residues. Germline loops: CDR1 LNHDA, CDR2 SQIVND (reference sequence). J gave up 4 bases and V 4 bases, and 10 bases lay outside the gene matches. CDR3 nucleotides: TGTGCCAGTAGTACCCGGGACAGTGGGCCTAATCAGCCCCAGCATTTT. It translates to CASSTRDSGPNQPQHF.

CDR3 nucleotide sequence: TGTGCCAGCAGGGGGGACAGGCTGAGCTCTGGAAACACCATATATTTT. It translates to CASRGDRLSSGNTIYF. The chain employs TRBV2 and TRBJ1-3, with 8 bases lining up with TRBD1. Unmatched junction bases numbered 7, after V lost 6 bases and J lost 0 bases. Germline lookup yields CDR1 SNHLY and CDR2 FYNNEI. The CDR3 has 16 amino acids. Full variable domain (rest looked up from reference TRBV2 and TRBJ1-3): EPEVTQTPSHQVTQMGQEVILRCVPISNHLYFYWYRQILGQKVEFLVSFYNNEISEKSEIFDDQFSVERPDGSNFTLKIRSTKLEDSAMYFCASRGDRLSSGNTIYFGEGSWLTVV.

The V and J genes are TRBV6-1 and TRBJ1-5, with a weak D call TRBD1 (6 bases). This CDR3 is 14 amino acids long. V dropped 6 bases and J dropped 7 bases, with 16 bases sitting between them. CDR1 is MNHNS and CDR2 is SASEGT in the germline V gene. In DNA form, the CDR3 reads TGTGCCAGCAGCCCACAGGGTCTGACGCAGCCCCAGCATTTT. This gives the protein CASSPQGLTQPQHF.

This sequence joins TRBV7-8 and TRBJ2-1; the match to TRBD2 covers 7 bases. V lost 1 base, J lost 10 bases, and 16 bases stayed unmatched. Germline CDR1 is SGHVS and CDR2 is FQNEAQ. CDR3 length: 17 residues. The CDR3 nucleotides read TGTGCCAGCAGCTTAGGCCTCGCCAGGATGGTAGCGGGCGAGCAGTTCTTC. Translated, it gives CASSLGLARMVAGEQFF.

The CDR3 sequence: CASSFSGGASEQFF. As DNA, the CDR3 is TGTGCCAGCAGCTTTAGCGGTGGTGCCTCTGAGCAGTTCTTC. The chain carries TRBV6-5 and TRBJ2-1, with D possibly matching TRBD2 (6 bases). The germline V gene encodes CDR1 MNHEY and CDR2 SVGAGI. Trimming took 6 bases from V and 9 from J, leaving 18 bases between them. The CDR3 contains 14 residues.

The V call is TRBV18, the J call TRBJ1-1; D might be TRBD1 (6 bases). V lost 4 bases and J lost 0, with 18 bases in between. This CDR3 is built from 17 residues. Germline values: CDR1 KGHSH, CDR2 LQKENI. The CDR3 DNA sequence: TGTGCCAGCTCACTCGGTCTACAACAGGGTTTGAACACTGAAGCTTTCTTT. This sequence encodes CASSLGLQQGLNTEAFF.

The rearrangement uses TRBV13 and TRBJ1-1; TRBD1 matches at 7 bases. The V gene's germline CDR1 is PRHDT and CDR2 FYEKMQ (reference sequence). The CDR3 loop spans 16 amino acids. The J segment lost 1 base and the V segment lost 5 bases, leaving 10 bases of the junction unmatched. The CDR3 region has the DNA TGTGCCAGCAGCCCCTGGACAGGACTTCGGAACACTGAAGCTTTCTTT. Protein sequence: CASSPWTGLRNTEAFF.

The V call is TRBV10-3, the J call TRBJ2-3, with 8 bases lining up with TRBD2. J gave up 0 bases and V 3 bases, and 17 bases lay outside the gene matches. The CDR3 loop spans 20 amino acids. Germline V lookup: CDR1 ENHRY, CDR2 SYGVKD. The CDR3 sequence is CAISDPEGASGPPSTDTQYF. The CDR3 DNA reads TGTGCCATCAGTGACCCGGAGGGAGCTAGCGGGCCGCCTAGCACAGATACGCAGTATTTT.

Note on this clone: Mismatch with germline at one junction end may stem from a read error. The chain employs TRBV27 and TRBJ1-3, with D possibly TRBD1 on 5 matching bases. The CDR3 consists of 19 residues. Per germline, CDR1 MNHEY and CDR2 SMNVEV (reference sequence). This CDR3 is CASSPLRGLLKSSGSTIYF. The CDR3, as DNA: TGTGCCAGCAGCCCCCTTAGGGGACTCCTAAAGAGCTCTGGAAGCACCATATATTTT.

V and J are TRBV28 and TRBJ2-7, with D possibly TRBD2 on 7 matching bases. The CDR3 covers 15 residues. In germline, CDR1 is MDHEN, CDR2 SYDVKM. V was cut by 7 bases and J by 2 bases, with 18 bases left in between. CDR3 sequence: CASTRGGLRPYEQYF. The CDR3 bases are TGTGCCAGCACTCGCGGGGGCCTGCGCCCCTACGAGCAGTACTTC.

In nucleotides, the CDR3 is TGTGCCAGCTCACCTCTGGGCAGGGGCCCTGATTACGAGCAGTACTTC. Translation: CASSPLGRGPDYEQYF. V is TRBV18 and J is TRBJ2-7; D is possibly TRBD1 (6 bases). Trimming stripped 3 bases from V and 4 bases from J, with 19 bases between. The CDR3 is 16 amino acids. Germline CDR1 is KGHSH and CDR2 is LQKENI.

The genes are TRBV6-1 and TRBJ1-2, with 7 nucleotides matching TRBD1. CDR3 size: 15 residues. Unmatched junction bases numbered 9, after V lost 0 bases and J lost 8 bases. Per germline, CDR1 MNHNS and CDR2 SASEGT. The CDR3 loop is CASSEADRVGDGYTF. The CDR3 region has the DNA TGTGCCAGCAGTGAAGCCGACAGGGTGGGTGACGGCTACACCTTC.

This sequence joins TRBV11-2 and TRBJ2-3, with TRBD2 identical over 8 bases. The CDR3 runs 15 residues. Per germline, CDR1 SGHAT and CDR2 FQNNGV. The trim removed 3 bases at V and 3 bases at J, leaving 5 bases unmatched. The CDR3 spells CASSFRGRSTDTQYF. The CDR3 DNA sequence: TGTGCCAGCAGCTTCCGCGGGAGGAGTACAGATACGCAGTATTTT.

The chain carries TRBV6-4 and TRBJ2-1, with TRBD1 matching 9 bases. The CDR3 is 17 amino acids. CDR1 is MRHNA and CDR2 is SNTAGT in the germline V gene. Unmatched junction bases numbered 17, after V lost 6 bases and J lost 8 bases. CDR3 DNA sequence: TGTGCCAGCAGCTCGTGGGACAGGGATTCTTCGTTAGATGAGCAGTTCTTC. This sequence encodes CASSSWDRDSSLDEQFF.

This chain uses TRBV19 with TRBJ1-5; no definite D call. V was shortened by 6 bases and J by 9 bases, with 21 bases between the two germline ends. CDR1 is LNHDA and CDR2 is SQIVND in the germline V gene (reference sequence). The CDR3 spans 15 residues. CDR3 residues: CASRSDLAGWWPQHF. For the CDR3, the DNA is TGTGCCAGTAGATCGGATTTGGCGGGCTGGTGGCCCCAGCATTTT.

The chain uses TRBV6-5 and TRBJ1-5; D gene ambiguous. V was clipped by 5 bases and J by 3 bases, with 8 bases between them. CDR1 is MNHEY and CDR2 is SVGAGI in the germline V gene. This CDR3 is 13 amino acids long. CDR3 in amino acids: CASSPLYNQPQHF. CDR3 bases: TGTGCCAGCAGTCCACTGTACAATCAGCCCCAGCATTTT.

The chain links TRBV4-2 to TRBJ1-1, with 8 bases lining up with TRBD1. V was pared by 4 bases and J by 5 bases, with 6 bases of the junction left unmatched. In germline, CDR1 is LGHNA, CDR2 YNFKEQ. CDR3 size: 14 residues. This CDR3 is CASSPRTGRTEAFF. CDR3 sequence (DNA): TGTGCCAGCAGCCCCAGGACAGGGAGGACTGAAGCTTTCTTT.

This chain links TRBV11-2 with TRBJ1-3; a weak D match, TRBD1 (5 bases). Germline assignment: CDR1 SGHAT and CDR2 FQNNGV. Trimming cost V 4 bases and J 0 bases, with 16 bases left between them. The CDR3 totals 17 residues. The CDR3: CASSWGGDIRSGNTIYF. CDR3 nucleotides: TGTGCCAGCAGCTGGGGGGGTGACATCCGCTCTGGAAACACCATATATTTT.

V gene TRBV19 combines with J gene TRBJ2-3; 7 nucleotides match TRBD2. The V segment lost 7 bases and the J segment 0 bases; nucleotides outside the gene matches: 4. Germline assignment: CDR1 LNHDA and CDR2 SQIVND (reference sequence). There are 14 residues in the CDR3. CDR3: CASTSGGSTDTQYF. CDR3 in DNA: TGTGCCAGTACATCGGGGGGAAGCACAGATACGCAGTATTTT.

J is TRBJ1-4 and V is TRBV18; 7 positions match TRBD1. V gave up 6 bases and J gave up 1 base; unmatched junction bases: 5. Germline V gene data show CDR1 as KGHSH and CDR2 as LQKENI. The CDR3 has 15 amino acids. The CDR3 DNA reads TGTGCCAGCTCTCCTGGACAGGAAACTAATGAAAAACTGTTTTTT. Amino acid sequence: CASSPGQETNEKLFF. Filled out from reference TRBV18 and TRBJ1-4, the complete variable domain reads NAGVMQNPRHLVRRRGQEARLRCSPMKGHSHVYWYRQLPEEGLKFMVYLQKENIIDESGMPKERFSAEFPKEGPSILRIQQVVRGDSAAYFCASSPGQETNEKLFFGSGTQLSVL.

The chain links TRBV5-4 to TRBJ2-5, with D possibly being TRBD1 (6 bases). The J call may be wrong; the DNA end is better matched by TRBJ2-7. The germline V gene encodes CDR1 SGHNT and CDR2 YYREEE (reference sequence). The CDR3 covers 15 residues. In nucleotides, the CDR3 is TGTGCCAGCAGCTATCCCGGACAGAAAAGGGACGAGCAGTACTTC. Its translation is CASSYPGQKRDEQYF.

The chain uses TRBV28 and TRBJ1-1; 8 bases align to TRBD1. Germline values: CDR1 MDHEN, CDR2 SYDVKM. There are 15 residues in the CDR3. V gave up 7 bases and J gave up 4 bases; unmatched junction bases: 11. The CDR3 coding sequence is TGTGCCAGCACTCTCCAGGGGGCGCGGGGCACTGAAGCTTTCTTT. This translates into CASTLQGARGTEAFF.

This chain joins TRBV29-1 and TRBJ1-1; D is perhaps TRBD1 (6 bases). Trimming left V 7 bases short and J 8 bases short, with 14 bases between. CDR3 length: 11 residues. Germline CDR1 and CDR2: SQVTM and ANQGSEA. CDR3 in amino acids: CSAYRGGEAFF. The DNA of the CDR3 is TGCAGCGCGTATAGGGGGGGCGAAGCTTTCTTT.

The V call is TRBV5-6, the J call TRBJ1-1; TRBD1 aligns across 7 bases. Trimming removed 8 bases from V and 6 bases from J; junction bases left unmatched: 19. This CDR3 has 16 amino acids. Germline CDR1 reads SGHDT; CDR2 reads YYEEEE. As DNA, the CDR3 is TGTGCCAGTAGCCCTACAAATCCCGGGACAGACGCTGAAGCTTTCTTT. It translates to CASSPTNPGTDAEAFF.